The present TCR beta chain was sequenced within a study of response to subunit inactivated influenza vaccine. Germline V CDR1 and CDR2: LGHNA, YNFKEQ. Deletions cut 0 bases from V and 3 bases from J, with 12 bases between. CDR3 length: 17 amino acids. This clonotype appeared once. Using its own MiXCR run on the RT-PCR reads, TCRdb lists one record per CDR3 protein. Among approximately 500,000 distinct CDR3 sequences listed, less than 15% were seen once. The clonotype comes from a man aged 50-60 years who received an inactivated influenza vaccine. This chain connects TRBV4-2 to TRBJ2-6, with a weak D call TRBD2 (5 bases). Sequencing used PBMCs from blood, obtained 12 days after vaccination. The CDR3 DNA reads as TGTGCCAGCAGCCAAGAAATGTACGGGGATGGGGCCAACGTCCTGACTTTC. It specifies CASSQEMYGDGANVLTF.